A single count supports the clone carrying this T cell receptor (beta chain). Its antigen is unknown. CDR1 and CDR2 (germline): MNHNS, SASEGT. The CDR3 covers 16 residues. Between the trimmed V and J ends, which lost 3 bases and 4 bases, there was a span of 18 bases. Treatment reported: some 20 received Ad26.COV2.S at low or high dose, single or two shots; five or six received placebo; per-sample allocation not given. All samples were drawn on day 63, counting from the first vaccine or placebo injection. Using immunoSEQ multiplex PCR, the repertoire was profiled, and TCRdb retains in-frame clones only, with some absent. The sample contains a few hundred thousand clones, about four fifths of which appear only once. These data come from a study of Ad26.COV2.S vaccination and SARS-CoV-2 variants. Study-level results: Spike-specific TCR breadth was greater in vaccine than placebo recipients. The authors reported substantial breadth in spike-specific CD8+ and CD4+ T cell responses after vaccination.

The sample in question was peripheral blood, obtained in a trial of Ad26.COV2.S vaccine versus placebo. The chain joins TRBV6-1 to TRBJ2-5; weak D call: TRBD2 (7 bases). The sequence was collected from a person between 18 and 59 years old who received the Ad26.COV2.S COVID-19 vaccine or a placebo. The CDR3 DNA reads as TGTGCCAGCAGTGAGGGGGAAGGGGGGGGTGCAGAGACCCAGTACTTC. Protein sequence: CASSEGEGGGAETQYF.